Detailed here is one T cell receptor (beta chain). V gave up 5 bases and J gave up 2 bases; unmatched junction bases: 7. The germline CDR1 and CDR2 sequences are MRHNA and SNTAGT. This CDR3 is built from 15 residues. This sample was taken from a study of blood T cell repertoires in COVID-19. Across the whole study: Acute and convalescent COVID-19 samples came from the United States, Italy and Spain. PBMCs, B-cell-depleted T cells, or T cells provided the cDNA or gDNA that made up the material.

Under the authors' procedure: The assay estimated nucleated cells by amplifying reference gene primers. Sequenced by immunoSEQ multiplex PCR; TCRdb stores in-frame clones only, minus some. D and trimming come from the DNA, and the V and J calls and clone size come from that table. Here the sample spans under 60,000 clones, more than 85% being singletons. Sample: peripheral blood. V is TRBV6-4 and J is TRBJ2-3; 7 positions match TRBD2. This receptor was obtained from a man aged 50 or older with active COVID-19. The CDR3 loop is CASSPGAGTTDTQYF. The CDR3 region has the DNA TGTGCCAGCAGTCCCGGAGCGGGGACCACAGATACGCAGTATTTT.